The 30 T cell receptor beta chains in this list originate from one sample, sequenced in a study of T-cell memory formation after mild COVID-19. Using its own MiXCR run on the 5' RACE reads, TCRdb lists one record per CDR3 protein. The sample contains around 300,000 distinct CDR3 sequences, under 15% of which appear only once. Source material: PBMCs or a T cell subset sorted from them (not recorded which). The receptors were sampled from a young man who had mild COVID-19 (a few samples of this study predate the infection). Cell type and time point are not known.

The genes are TRBV7-2 and TRBJ2-7, with D perhaps matching TRBD1 (5 bases). This CDR3 contains 15 residues. The germline V gene has CDR1 SGHTA and CDR2 FQGNSA. Trimming took off 7 bases at V and 3 bases at J, with 19 bases between the two ends. The CDR3 region is CASNPGLGMGYEQYF. The CDR3 DNA follows: TGTGCCAGCAATCCAGGGCTTGGGATGGGCTACGAGCAGTACTTC.

This clonotype was found a few times. This chain uses TRBV6-5 with TRBJ1-2, with D perhaps TRBD1 (5 bases). The germline V gene encodes CDR1 MNHEY and CDR2 SVGAGI. The CDR3 spans 14 residues. The V end was cut by 0 bases, the J end by 7 bases, with 12 bases between. CDR3 DNA sequence: TGTGCCAGCAGTTACTCGGCATATGGGGGTGGCTACACCTTC. Protein sequence: CASSYSAYGGGYTF.

This clonotype occurred once. The J gene is TRBJ1-1, the V gene TRBV5-1; D is perhaps TRBD1 (6 bases). The CDR3 sequence is 15 residues long. Germline V gene data show CDR1 as SGHRS and CDR2 as YFSETQ. Trimming stripped 0 bases from V and 2 bases from J, with 11 bases between. CDR3 DNA sequence: TGCGCCAGCAGCTTGGCCGTGACAGGTAACACTGAAGCTTTCTTT. Translated, it gives CASSLAVTGNTEAFF.

J is TRBJ1-1 and V is TRBV5-4; D unresolved. The V gene's germline CDR1 is SGHNT and CDR2 YYREEE (reference sequence). Trimming cost V 5 bases and J 0 bases, with 8 bases left between them. The CDR3 has 13 amino acids. The CDR3 DNA sequence: TGTGCCAGCAGTCCTGTCGTGAACACTGAAGCTTTCTTT. The encoded protein is CASSPVVNTEAFF.

This clonotype was seen only a few times. The rearrangement joins TRBV7-9 to TRBJ2-5; D gene unclear. CDR1 and CDR2 (germline): SEHNR, FQNEAQ (reference sequence). Trimming stripped 7 bases from V and 0 bases from J, with 6 bases between. The CDR3 runs 12 residues. As DNA, the CDR3 is TGTGCCAGCACACGGTACCAAGAGACCCAGTACTTC. Protein product: CASTRYQETQYF.

The sample holds a few counts of this clonotype. The gene calls are TRBV28 and TRBJ2-7, with 8 bases fitting TRBD1. Per germline, CDR1 MDHEN and CDR2 SYDVKM. The J segment lost 5 bases and the V segment lost 5 bases, leaving 8 bases of the junction unmatched. This CDR3 contains 14 residues. The CDR3 sequence is CASSKLTGVNEQYV. In DNA, the CDR3 is TGTGCCAGCAGTAAACTGACAGGGGTGAACGAGCAGTACGTC.

This clonotype was seen only a few times. The chain links TRBV6-1 to TRBJ1-2, with no clear D. Deletions cut 1 base from V and 4 bases from J, with 10 bases between. Germline loops: CDR1 MNHNS, CDR2 SASEGT. The CDR3 consists of 14 residues. The CDR3 DNA sequence: TGTGCCAGCAGTGAAGTACCGTTTCGCTATGGCTACACCTTC. Protein product: CASSEVPFRYGYTF.

The chain couples TRBV4-3 to TRBJ1-1; TRBD1 aligns across 7 bases. The CDR3 has 18 residues. V dropped 3 bases and J dropped 0; count of bases not matched to a gene: 13. Looked up from germline, CDR1 is LGHNA and CDR2 is YSLEER. CDR3 amino acids: CASSHVSGTDTLNTEAFF. CDR3 DNA sequence: TGCGCCAGCAGCCATGTTTCCGGGACAGATACTTTGAACACTGAAGCTTTCTTT.

This clonotype was observed a few times. In DNA, the CDR3 is TGCGCCAGCAGCCGCCGAGCTAGCGGGGGGGTCAATGAGCAGTTCTTC. Residues: CASSRRASGGVNEQFF. V and J are TRBV4-1 and TRBJ2-1; TRBD2 matches at 12 bases. This CDR3 region has 16 residues. J was trimmed by 6 bases and V by 4 bases; bases with no gene match: 7. The germline V gene has CDR1 MGHRA and CDR2 YSYEKL.

Only a few counts were recorded for this clonotype. V and J are TRBV12-3 or TRBV12-4 and TRBJ2-6; the D call may be TRBD1 or TRBD2 (6 bases each). This CDR3 is 17 amino acids long. The germline V and J ends were trimmed by 4 bases and 4 bases, with 17 bases remaining between them. CDR3 sequence: CASSSIRGGTGANVLTF. DNA for the CDR3: TGTGCCAGCAGTTCCATTCGAGGGGGGACCGGGGCCAACGTCCTGACTTTC.

The count of this clonotype is one. The junction departs from the called germline gene at one end, perhaps through a read error. The chain joins TRBV6-5 to TRBJ2-1; no reliable D call. CDR1 and CDR2 (germline): MNHEY, SVGAGI. CDR3 size: 16 residues. CDR3 region: CDSSYLLSAGTNEQFF. The CDR3 DNA reads as TGTGACAGCAGTTACCTCCTGAGTGCAGGAACCAATGAGCAGTTCTTC.

V usage is TRBV7-9 and J usage is TRBJ2-3; TRBD1 might be the D (6 bases). V lost 5 bases to trimming and J lost 1 base, with 19 bases between them. The CDR3 covers 17 residues. In germline, CDR1 is SEHNR, CDR2 FQNEAQ (reference sequence). CDR3 in amino acids: CASSKAPRGSGTDTQYF. Here the CDR3 DNA reads TGTGCCAGCAGCAAAGCCCCCAGGGGTTCTGGCACAGATACGCAGTATTTT.

The table lists this clonotype with a few counts. This rearrangement joins TRBV9 to TRBJ2-5, with 9 nucleotides matching TRBD1. From germline, CDR1 is SGDLS and CDR2 YYNGEE. The V segment lost 0 bases and the J segment 1 base; nucleotides outside the gene matches: 4. This CDR3 has 16 amino acids. The CDR3 loop reads CASSVASDRGQETQYF. The DNA of the CDR3 is TGTGCCAGCAGCGTAGCCTCGGACAGGGGCCAAGAGACCCAGTACTTC.

J is TRBJ2-7 and V is TRBV13, with no clear D. V was trimmed by 4 bases and J by 2 bases, leaving 15 bases between them. CDR1 PRHDT and CDR2 FYEKMQ come from the germline V gene (reference sequence). CDR3 length equals 15 residues. CDR3 in amino acids: CASSSGVGDTYEQYF. The DNA for the CDR3 is TGTGCCAGCAGCTCTGGCGTCGGTGATACCTACGAGCAGTACTTC.

The V call is TRBV7-9, the J call TRBJ2-7, with a weak D call TRBD2 (5 bases). The CDR3 is 12 amino acids. V was clipped by 6 bases and J by 7 bases, with 13 bases between them. The germline CDR1 and CDR2 sequences are SEHNR and FQNEAQ (reference sequence). The CDR3 DNA sequence: TGTGCCAGCAGAGAAATGTCGGGAGAGCAGTACTTC. Protein sequence: CASREMSGEQYF.

Only a few counts were recorded for this clonotype. The rearrangement joins TRBV3-1 to TRBJ2-7; D not certain. Germline V gene lookup returns CDR1 LGHDT and CDR2 YNNKEL (reference sequence). This CDR3 has 14 residues. Trimming cost V 3 bases and J 2 bases, with 11 bases left between them. Here the CDR3 reads CASSQTGLAYEQYF. The CDR3 nucleotides read TGTGCCAGCAGCCAGACCGGGCTAGCCTACGAGCAGTACTTC.

In this sample, this clonotype turned up many times. The chain links TRBV7-3 to TRBJ2-5, with 16 bases matching TRBD2. The V gene's germline CDR1 is SGHTA and CDR2 FQGTGA. CDR3 size: 18 residues. With V trimmed by 5 bases and J by 5 bases, 11 bases remained unmatched. CDR3 region: CASSPGTSGGARVETQYF. CDR3 coding DNA: TGTGCCAGCAGCCCGGGGACTAGCGGGGGGGCCCGTGTGGAGACCCAGTACTTC.

This rearrangement joins TRBV20-1 to TRBJ2-1; TRBD2 agrees at 15 bases. Germline V gene sequence: CDR1 DFQATT, CDR2 SNEGSKA (reference sequence). J lost 7 bases, V lost 0 bases, and 4 bases had no gene match. This CDR3 is built from 16 residues. For the CDR3, the DNA is TGCAGTGCTAGAGACGGACTAGCGGGGGGGGTTAATGAGCAGTTCTTC. It specifies CSARDGLAGGVNEQFF.

The sample holds a few counts of this clonotype. The J gene is TRBJ2-7, the V gene TRBV7-3, with 8 bases aligning to TRBD2. V lost 5 bases, J lost 4 bases, and 10 bases stayed unmatched. The V gene's germline CDR1 is SGHTA and CDR2 FQGTGA. The CDR3 has 15 amino acids. In DNA form, the CDR3 reads TGTGCCAGCAGCCCTAGGGCTAGCGGGTTGTACGAGCAGTACTTC. This gives the protein CASSPRASGLYEQYF. The whole variable domain, remainder taken from reference TRBV7-3 and TRBJ2-7, is GAGVSQTPSNKVTEKGKYVELRCDPISGHTALYWYRQSLGQGPEFLIYFQGTGAADDSGLPNDRFFAVRPEGSVSTLKIQRTERGDSAVYLCASSPRASGLYEQYFGPGTRLTVT.

This clonotype has a handful of counts. The chain is built from TRBV6-5 and TRBJ1-6; D not resolved. Trimming took off 2 bases at V and 5 bases at J, with 7 bases between the two ends. The CDR3 is 14 residues long. Germline loops: CDR1 MNHEY, CDR2 SVGAGI. This CDR3 reads CASSYGPNNSPLHF. CDR3 in DNA: TGTGCCAGCAGTTACGGACCGAATAATTCACCCCTCCACTTT.

The chain couples TRBV6-1 to TRBJ1-1; D is ambiguous. This CDR3 region has 14 residues. Germline assignment: CDR1 MNHNS and CDR2 SASEGT. V was clipped by 4 bases and J by 4 bases, with 13 bases between them. The chain's CDR3 is CASSVAEVVTEAFF. CDR3 bases: TGTGCCAGCAGTGTGGCGGAAGTTGTCACTGAAGCTTTCTTT.

This clonotype was detected only a few times. This may be a read error, as it is one base from a much larger clone. The chain uses TRBV4-3 and TRBJ1-5; D not certain. The CDR3 is made up of 14 amino acids. The V gene's germline CDR1 is LGHNA and CDR2 YSLEER. The CDR3 sequence is CSSSQDLSNQPQHF. The CDR3 DNA sequence: TGCTCCAGCAGCCAAGATCTTAGCAATCAGCCCCAGCATTTT.

The rearrangement uses TRBV5-5 and TRBJ1-6, with a weak D call TRBD1 (6 bases). Germline values: CDR1 SGHKS, CDR2 YYEKEE (reference sequence). V dropped 4 bases and J dropped 9 bases, with 14 bases sitting between them. The CDR3 covers 14 residues. The CDR3 spells CASSNSWDTSPLHF. The CDR3 nucleotides read TGTGCCAGCAGCAACTCCTGGGACACTTCACCCCTCCACTTT.

This sequence joins TRBV4-2 and TRBJ2-3, with D maybe TRBD1 (6 bases). Germline V gene data show CDR1 as LGHNA and CDR2 as YNFKEQ. Trimming stripped 0 bases from V and 3 bases from J, with 16 bases between. This CDR3 has 17 residues. The CDR3 is CASSQEVGDTSTDTQYF. The CDR3 bases are TGTGCCAGCAGCCAAGAGGTAGGGGACACATCTACAGATACGCAGTATTTT.

The chain links TRBV7-9 to TRBJ1-5; D remains ambiguous. V was shortened by 1 base and J by 3 bases, with 7 bases between the two germline ends. The CDR3 runs 14 residues. CDR1 and CDR2 (germline): SEHNR, FQNEAQ (reference sequence). For the CDR3, the DNA is TGTGCCAGCAGCTTAGGACGGACCAATCAGCCCCAGCATTTT. It translates to CASSLGRTNQPQHF.

This clonotype was counted many times. This chain uses TRBV7-9 with TRBJ2-1; 12 bases align to TRBD2. The V gene's germline CDR1 is SEHNR and CDR2 FQNEAQ (reference sequence). V gave up 4 bases and J gave up 5 bases; unmatched junction bases: 3. CDR3 length equals 15 residues. The CDR3 sequence: CASSSGLAGNNEQFF. The DNA of the CDR3 is TGTGCCAGCAGCTCCGGACTAGCGGGGAACAATGAGCAGTTCTTC.

This clonotype was seen more than once but under ten times. This chain joins TRBV12-3 or TRBV12-4 and TRBJ2-7; D may correspond to TRBD1 or TRBD2 (5 bases each). V was trimmed by 9 bases and J by 6 bases, leaving 15 bases between them. This CDR3 is built from 12 residues. The CDR3 is CARGGGPGEQYV. Here the CDR3 DNA reads TGTGCCAGGGGTGGGGGACCTGGCGAGCAGTACGTC.

The chain links TRBV18 to TRBJ2-3; 9 bases fit TRBD1. The germline V gene encodes CDR1 KGHSH and CDR2 LQKENI. The CDR3 has 16 residues. J gave up 2 bases and V 4 bases, and 7 bases lay outside the gene matches. As DNA, the CDR3 is TGTGCCAGCTCACTCATCGGGACAGGGACCACAGATACGCAGTATTTT. Protein: CASSLIGTGTTDTQYF.

CDR3 DNA sequence: TGTGCCAGCAGTTTAGTAGCAGGGGGCAAGGGGCAGCCCCAGCATTTT. It codes for CASSLVAGGKGQPQHF. J is TRBJ1-5 and V is TRBV12-3 or TRBV12-4; 8 positions match TRBD1. The CDR3 length is 16 residues. Trimming cost V 1 base and J 7 bases; bases outside gene matches: 9.

The count of this clonotype is one. V is TRBV7-2 and J is TRBJ1-5; D ambiguous. The V end was cut by 1 base, the J end by 1 base, with 5 bases between. The CDR3 loop spans 14 amino acids. Germline V gives CDR1 SGHTA, CDR2 FQGNSA. The CDR3 region has the DNA TGTGCCAGCAGCTTAGTAGTAAGCAATCAGCCCCAGCATTTT. Residues: CASSLVVSNQPQHF.